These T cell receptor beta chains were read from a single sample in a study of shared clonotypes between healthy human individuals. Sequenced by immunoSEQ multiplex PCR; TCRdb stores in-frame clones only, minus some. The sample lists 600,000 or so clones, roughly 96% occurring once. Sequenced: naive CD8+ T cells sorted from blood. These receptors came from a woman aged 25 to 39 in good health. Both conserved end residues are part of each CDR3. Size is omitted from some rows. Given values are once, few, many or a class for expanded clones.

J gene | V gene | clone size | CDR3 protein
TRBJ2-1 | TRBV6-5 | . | CASSYSSGSYNEQFF
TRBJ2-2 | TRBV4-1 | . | CASSHATGLNTGELFF
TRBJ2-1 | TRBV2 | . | CAIRDGHLHEQFF
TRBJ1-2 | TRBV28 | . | CASRAGLTNYGYTF
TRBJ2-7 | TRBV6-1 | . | CASSEIKFYEQYF
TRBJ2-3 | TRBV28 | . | CASSLMREVRTDTQYF
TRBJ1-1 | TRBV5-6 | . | CASSLARQMNTEAFF
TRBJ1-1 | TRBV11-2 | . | CASSSSPGSEAFF
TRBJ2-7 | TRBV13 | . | CASSDLQGAKNEQYF
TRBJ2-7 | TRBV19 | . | CASSPTSGPYEQYF
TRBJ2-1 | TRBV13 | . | CASSLGPGEQFF
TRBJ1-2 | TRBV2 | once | CASSVPQGRVRDYGYTF
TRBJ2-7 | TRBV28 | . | CASSGRQNYEQYF
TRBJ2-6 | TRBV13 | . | CASKVRTLPGANVLTF
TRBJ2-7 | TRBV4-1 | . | CASSPGPSTSGSGPGYEQYF
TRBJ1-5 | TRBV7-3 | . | CASSSAGQGPYSNQPQHF
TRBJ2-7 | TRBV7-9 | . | CASSLGDGNLKISSYEQYF
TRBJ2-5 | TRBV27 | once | CASRQRDRETQYF
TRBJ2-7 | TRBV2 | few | CASTWTNYEQYF
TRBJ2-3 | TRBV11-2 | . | CASSLDLAGVTDTQYF
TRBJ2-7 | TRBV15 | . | CATSRDRGLSKEQYF
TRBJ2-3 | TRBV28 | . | CASSLAPAPVMYF
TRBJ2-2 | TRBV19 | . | CASRTGLAGSNTGELFF
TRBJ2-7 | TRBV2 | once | CASRETHGQAYEQYF
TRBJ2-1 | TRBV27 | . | CASSLGGFGNNEQFF
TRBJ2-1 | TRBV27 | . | CASSLRAGEQFF
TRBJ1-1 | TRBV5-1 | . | CASSLTSREAFF
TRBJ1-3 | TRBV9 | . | CASSDLTQGNTIYF
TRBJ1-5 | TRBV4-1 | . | CASSHSIGQQPQHF
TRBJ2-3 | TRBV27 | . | CASSLWSGPDTQYF
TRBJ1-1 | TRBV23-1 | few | CASSLDTGQPNTEAFF
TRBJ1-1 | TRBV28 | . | CASSYEGSPNTEAFF
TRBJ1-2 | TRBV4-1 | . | CASSQSEIMMGYTF
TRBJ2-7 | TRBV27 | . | CASSYGLMYEQYF
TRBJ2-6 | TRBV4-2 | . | CASSEILKVQSRANVLTF
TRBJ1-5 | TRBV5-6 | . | CASSLGDSGQPQHF
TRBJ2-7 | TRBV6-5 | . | CASSLGQDFIGEQYF
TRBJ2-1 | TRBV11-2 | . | CASSFPDRGRKTPNEQFF
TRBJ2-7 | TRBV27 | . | CASRGDGGVYEQYF
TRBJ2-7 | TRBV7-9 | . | CASSWPRGEAPYEQYF
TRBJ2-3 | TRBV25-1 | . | CASSPQGGGTDTQYF
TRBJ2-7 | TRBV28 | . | CASRKWGGSEQYF
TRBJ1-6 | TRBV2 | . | CASSEALASGGSPLHF
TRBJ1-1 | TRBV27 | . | CASSIQGTEAFF
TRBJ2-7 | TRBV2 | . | CASSEALRATTPGYEQYF
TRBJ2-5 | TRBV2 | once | CASTRDREETQYF
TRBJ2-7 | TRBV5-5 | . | CASSFRGQADEQYF